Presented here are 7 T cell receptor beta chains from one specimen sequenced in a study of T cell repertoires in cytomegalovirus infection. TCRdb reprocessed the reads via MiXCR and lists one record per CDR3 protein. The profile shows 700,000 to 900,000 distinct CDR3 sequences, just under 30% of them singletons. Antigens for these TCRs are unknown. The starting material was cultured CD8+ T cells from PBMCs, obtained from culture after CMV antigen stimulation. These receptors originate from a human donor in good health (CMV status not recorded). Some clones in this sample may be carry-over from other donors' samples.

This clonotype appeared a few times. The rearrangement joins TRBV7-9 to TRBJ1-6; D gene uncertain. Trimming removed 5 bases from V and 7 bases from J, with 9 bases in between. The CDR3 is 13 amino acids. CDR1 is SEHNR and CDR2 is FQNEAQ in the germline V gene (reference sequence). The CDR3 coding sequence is TGTGCCAGCAGCGACTTAGGGAATTCACCCCTCCACTTT. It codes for CASSDLGNSPLHF.

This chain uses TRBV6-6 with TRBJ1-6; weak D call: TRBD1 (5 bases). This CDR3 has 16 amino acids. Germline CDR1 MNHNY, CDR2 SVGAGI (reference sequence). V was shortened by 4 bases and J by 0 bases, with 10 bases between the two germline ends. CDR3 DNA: TGTGCCAGCAGTTCGACAGCCTTCTCCTATAATTCACCCCTCCACTTT. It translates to CASSSTAFSYNSPLHF.

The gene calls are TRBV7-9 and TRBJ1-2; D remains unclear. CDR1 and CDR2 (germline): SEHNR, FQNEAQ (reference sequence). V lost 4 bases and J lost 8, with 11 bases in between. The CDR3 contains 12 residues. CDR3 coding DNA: TGTGCCAGCAGCTCCAGCTCGAGAGGCTACACCTTC. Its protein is CASSSSSRGYTF. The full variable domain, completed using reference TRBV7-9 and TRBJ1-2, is DTGVSQNPRHKITKRGQNVTFRCDPISEHNRLYWYRQTLGQGPEFLTYFQNEAQLEKSRLLSDRFSAERPKGSFSTLEIQRTEQGDSAMYLCASSSSSRGYTFGSGTRLTVV.

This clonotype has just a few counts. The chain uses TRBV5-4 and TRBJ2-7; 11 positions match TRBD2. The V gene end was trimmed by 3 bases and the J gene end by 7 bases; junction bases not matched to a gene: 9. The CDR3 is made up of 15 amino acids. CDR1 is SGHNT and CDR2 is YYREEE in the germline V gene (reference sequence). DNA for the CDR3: TGTGCCAGCAGCTCACGACTAGCGGGGTCGTCGGAGCAGTACGTC. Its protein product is CASSSRLAGSSEQYV.

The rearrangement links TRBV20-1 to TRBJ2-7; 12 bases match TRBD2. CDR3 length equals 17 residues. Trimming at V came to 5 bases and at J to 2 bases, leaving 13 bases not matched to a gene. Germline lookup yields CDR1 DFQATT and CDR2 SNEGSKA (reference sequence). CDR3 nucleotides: TGCAGTGCTGGTGGGCTAGCGGGGGGGAACCATCCCTACGAGCAGTACTTC. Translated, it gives CSAGGLAGGNHPYEQYF.

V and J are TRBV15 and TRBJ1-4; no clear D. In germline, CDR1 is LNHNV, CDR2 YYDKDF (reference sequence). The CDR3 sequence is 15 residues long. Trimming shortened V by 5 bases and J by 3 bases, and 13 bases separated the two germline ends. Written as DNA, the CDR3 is TGTGCCACCAGCCCTTCGGATTCGCCTAATGAAAAACTGTTTTTT. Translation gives CATSPSDSPNEKLFF.

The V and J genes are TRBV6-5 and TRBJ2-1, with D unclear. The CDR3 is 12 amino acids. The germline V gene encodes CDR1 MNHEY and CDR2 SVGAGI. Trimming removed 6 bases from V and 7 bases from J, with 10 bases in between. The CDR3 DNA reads TGTGCCAGCAGCCCGGACCTTAATGAGCAGTTCTTC. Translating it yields CASSPDLNEQFF.